Included here is one T cell receptor beta chain sequence, with context. Its antigen is as yet unknown. The length of the CDR3 is 14 residues. Per the germline V gene, CDR1 is MDHEN and CDR2 is SYDVKM. The V end lost 5 bases, the J end lost 8 bases, and 16 bases lay between the germline ends. The sample comes from a study of cytomegalovirus exposure and HLA in healthy donors. TCRdb keeps only in-frame clones here, not all; method: immunoSEQ multiplex PCR. In the table there are 200,000 to 250,000 clones, 88% of which are singletons. General study points: 150 or so TCR beta chains were listed as cytomegalovirus-associated.

The sequenced sample consisted of PBMCs. The clonotype comes from a woman aged 18-29 years in good health and CMV-seronegative. This rearrangement joins TRBV28 to TRBJ2-1, with D possibly matching TRBD1 (6 bases). This CDR3 is CASSGMGAYDEQFF. The CDR3, as DNA: TGTGCCAGCAGTGGGATGGGGGCGTACGATGAGCAGTTCTTC.